This T cell receptor beta chain was recorded in a study of a mutant IDH1 vaccine in newly diagnosed glioma. Produced via immunoSEQ multiplex PCR; TCRdb's table is partial and in-frame only. This sample yields around 33,000 clones, of which approximately 87% are seen a single time; around 12% belongs to the top ten. This clone appeared once. The antigen remains unidentified. Time point given: week 47, end of study. Vaccination comprised doses that each held 300 ug of mutant IDH1 20-mer peptide, plus topical imiquimod. V shed 6 bases and J 3 bases; nucleotides not matched to a gene: 11. Germline V lookup: CDR1 MNHNS, CDR2 SASEGT. This CDR3 region has 16 residues.

Specimen: PBMCs, collected from a glioma patient whose treatment included an IDH1 peptide vaccine. This chain links TRBV6-1 with TRBJ1-1, with 9 bases identical to TRBD1. This TCR was recovered from a woman in her thirties with glioma. CDR3 nucleotide sequence: TGTGCCAGCAGAGAACCGGGACAGGGAATCTACACTGAAGCTTTCTTT. Protein sequence: CASREPGQGIYTEAFF.